This T cell receptor beta chain came from a study of blood T cells in healthy people across ages. Findings of the study overall: Nothing was known about donor CMV status, and this possibly confounded expanded clonotype changes.

PCR was performed a second time for 7 to 11 cycles using a sample-barcoded 5' primer and a J-beta primer mix. TCRdb analysed the 5' RACE reads with MiXCR anew, one entry per CDR3 protein. The sample includes over 500,000 distinct CDR3 sequences, about 28% of them seen just once. Germline V lookup: CDR1 KGHSH, CDR2 LQKENI. The V end lost 5 bases, the J end lost 1 base, and 14 bases lay between the germline ends. This CDR3 has 15 amino acids. Turning to this clonotype: Its antigen is not known.

Separately, the same data were catalogued under a study of T cells of mothers and their children.

V usage is TRBV18 and J usage is TRBJ1-1; D might be TRBD1 (6 bases). This sequence originates from a boy aged 2 to 10 in good health. Sequencing input: blood. This CDR3 is CASSAFEGGNTEAFF. CDR3 DNA sequence: TGTGCCAGCTCAGCCTTCGAGGGGGGGAACACTGAAGCTTTCTTT.